The entry below gives a single T cell receptor beta chain sequence along with its context. Its antigen is undetermined. This may be a read error: a much more frequent sequence differs by one nucleotide. No conserved phenylalanine or tryptophan ends this CDR3, so it is likely a read error. Because the CDR3's place on the DNA is in doubt, the DNA is left out and the CDR3 is given as listed by TCRdb. This sample is drawn from a study of molecular identifiers for immune sequencing clone quantification. Previously published methods and listed TCR primers were used for the bulk TCR libraries. TCRdb fed the PCR reads into MiXCR, producing one record per CDR3 protein. The sample yields over 550,000 distinct CDR3 sequences, 25% seen once. General observations from the study: Clones with over 20 RNA copies captured over 99% of effector molecules but under 1% of naive ones. Barcodes shared by identical TCR molecules could lead to underestimated sizes of highly expanded clones.

The CDR3 length equals 13 residues, ends included. Germline CDR1 reads SGHAT; CDR2 reads FQNNGV. The chain recombines TRBV11-2 with TRBJ2-1; TRBD1 reflects the table's D call only, with no check against the DNA. Sequencing was performed on naive CD8+ T cells from blood, with Jurkat cell RNA spiked in. Subset denoted: FACS-sorted CD8+CD4-CCR7+CD45RA+ naive T cells. This TCR came from a human donor in good health. Some libraries in this study had Jurkat cell RNA spiked in. CDR3 region: CASSSRAGSRRFS.